This TCR beta chain was sequenced in a study of cytotoxic CD8 clonotypes in ibrutinib-treated CLL. The table lists this clone with a count of one. What it binds is unknown. General study results and limits: Sampling of sustained-remission and progressing patients occurred at differing times.

The repertoire was sequenced with immunoSEQ multiplex PCR; TCRdb's copy has only in-frame clones and lacks some. The table has 150,000 or so clones, about four fifths seen once. The CDR3 contains 15 residues. The V end lost 2 bases, the J end lost 4 bases, and 14 bases lay between the germline ends. From germline, CDR1 is MDHEN and CDR2 SYDVKM. The sample was PBMCs, taken after 12 months of ibrutinib treatment. This TCR derives from a human donor with chronic lymphocytic leukemia. The chain has TRBV28 and TRBJ1-2; D call uncertain. DNA for the CDR3: TGTGCCAGCAGTTTAATAGGGAGGGAGGTCTATGGCTACACCTTC. Protein sequence: CASSLIGREVYGYTF.